This T cell receptor (beta chain) was observed in a study of T-cell reconstitution after alpha-beta-depleted transplantation in children. Overall study findings and caveats: In some patients, recipient T cells and intrathymic progenitors surviving conditioning explained high day-60 diversity. T-cell numbers and diversity, one year after transplant, stemmed largely from T cells that were newly produced.

The V and J ends lost 1 base and 1 base respectively, with 7 bases between them. The CDR3 is 14 residues long. The germline V gene encodes CDR1 SGHVT and CDR2 SQSDAQ. Comment on this clonotype: Its antigen is not known. A read error may be the cause here, since a much bigger clone is one base away.

TCRbeta library preparation incorporated unique molecular identifiers. TCRdb passed the PCR reads through MiXCR, listing each CDR3 protein once. The data contain approximately 520,000 distinct CDR3 sequences, over 10% of them singletons. V is TRBV7-4 and J is TRBJ1-1; no firm D call. This receptor was obtained from a female patient aged 2 to 10 who had a stem cell transplant for aplastic anemia, so the T cells may come from the graft donor. The sample in question was PBMCs, mostly from graft donor cells, obtained 180 days after TCRalphabeta/CD19-depleted stem cell transplant. Here the CDR3 reads CASSLEESNTEAFF. DNA for the CDR3: TGTGCCAGCAGCTTAGAAGAATCGAACACTGAAGCTTTCTTT. The full variable domain, completed using reference TRBV7-4 and TRBJ1-1, is GAGVSQSPRYKVAKRGRDVALRCDSISGHVTLYWYRQTLGQGSEVLTYSQSDAQRDKSGRPSGRFSAERPERSVSTLKIQRTEQGDSAVYLCASSLEESNTEAFFGQGTRLTVV.